This T cell receptor (beta chain) was sequenced for a study of cytomegalovirus exposure and HLA in healthy donors. This PCR relied on a set of 60 Vbeta primers and 13 Jbeta primers. The method was immunoSEQ multiplex PCR; TCRdb's version includes in-frame clones alone and lacks a portion of them. Among about 150,000 clones listed, about three quarters were seen once. The CDR3 extends over 15 amino acids. V dropped 8 bases and J dropped 0; count of bases not matched to a gene: 8. Germline V gives CDR1 SNHLY, CDR2 FYNNEI. The chain has TRBV2 and TRBJ2-3; 7 positions match TRBD2. The receptor comes from a woman aged 45-65 years in good health and CMV-seropositive. Sequenced material: PBMCs. The CDR3 here is CASRRSGASTDTQYF. DNA for the CDR3: TGTGCCAGCCGCCGGAGCGGGGCTAGCACAGATACGCAGTATTTT.